The 16 T cell receptor beta chains presented below share a single source sample, sequenced in a study of post-analysis software for immune sequencing data. Study-level results: Five or six TRBV segments, TRBV5-6, TRBV5-1 and TRBV20-1 among them, were found more frequent in patients than controls.

Tagging with unique molecular identifiers was a feature of the TCR beta cDNA libraries. MiXCR, applied by TCRdb to the PCR reads, yields one record per CDR3 protein. The sample records under 650,000 distinct CDR3 sequences, about 40% being singletons. What these receptors recognize is not known. Sequencing was performed on blood. These receptors were taken from a girl aged 5 to 17 with multiple sclerosis.

The V and J genes are TRBV27 and TRBJ1-5, with 8 bases that match TRBD1. The CDR3 spans 16 residues. The J segment lost 2 bases and the V segment lost 7 bases, leaving 10 bases of the junction unmatched. Looked up from germline, CDR1 is MNHEY and CDR2 is SMNVEV (reference sequence). Here the CDR3 DNA reads TGTGCCAGCACCCCCACCGGACAGGGTGGCAATCAGCCCCAGCATTTT. As protein: CASTPTGQGGNQPQHF.

In the case of this clonotype: A read error may produce the germline difference seen at one junction end. The rearrangement uses TRBV12-3 or TRBV12-4 and TRBJ2-5; 8 bases line up with TRBD2. Matching the DNA end better, TRBJ2-7 makes the J call doubtful. CDR3 length: 14 residues. The CDR3 DNA reads TGTGCCAGCAGTATAGCGGGGAAGACCCTCGAGCAGTACTTC. The encoded protein is CASSIAGKTLEQYF.

The V and J genes are TRBV7-6 and TRBJ2-7; D is perhaps TRBD2 (6 bases). The V end was cut by 4 bases, the J end by 1 base, with 11 bases between. The germline CDR1 and CDR2 sequences are SGHVS and FNYEAQ. The CDR3 has 14 residues. The CDR3 loop reads CASSSLSGSYEQYF. CDR3 coding DNA: TGTGCCAGCAGCTCCCTTAGCGGTTCCTACGAGCAGTACTTC.

The genes are TRBV7-8 and TRBJ2-4; D may be TRBD1 or TRBD2 (6 bases each). This CDR3 contains 17 residues. Looked up from germline, CDR1 is SGHVS and CDR2 is FQNEAQ. V was cut by 0 bases and J by 3 bases, with 15 bases left in between. The CDR3 nucleotides read TGTGCCAGCAGCTTAGCGACTTTAGGGGGGCGCAAAAACATTCAGTACTTC. Its translation: CASSLATLGGRKNIQYF.

V usage is TRBV6-5 and J usage is TRBJ2-6; perhaps TRBD1 as D (6 bases). Germline V gene sequence: CDR1 MNHEY, CDR2 SVGAGI. Trimming left V 0 bases short and J 0 bases short, with 9 bases between. The CDR3 is made up of 17 amino acids. CDR3: CASSYSRDNSGANVLTF. CDR3 in DNA: TGTGCCAGCAGTTACTCGAGGGACAACTCTGGGGCCAACGTCCTGACTTTC.

This chain joins TRBV7-2 and TRBJ2-4; no reliable D call. The CDR3 is 16 residues long. Germline-derived CDR1 and CDR2 are SGHTA and FQGNSA. V dropped 5 bases and J dropped 0 bases, with 14 bases sitting between them. CDR3 bases: TGTGCCAGCAGCGGACCGTTGACCCTAGCCAAAAACATTCAGTACTTC. This codes for CASSGPLTLAKNIQYF.

The gene calls are TRBV6-2 or TRBV6-3 and TRBJ2-5, with D perhaps TRBD2 (5 bases). Germline V gene sequence: CDR1 MNHEY, CDR2 SVGEGT. V was clipped by 0 bases and J by 4 bases, with 12 bases between them. The CDR3 runs to 15 residues. CDR3 sequence reads: CASSYSSGRSETQYF. Written as DNA, the CDR3 is TGTGCCAGCAGTTACTCGAGTGGGAGATCAGAGACCCAGTACTTC.

V is TRBV5-1 and J is TRBJ2-7; D remains ambiguous. V lost 2 bases, J lost 2 bases, and 11 bases lay in between. The CDR3 is 14 residues long. The germline gives CDR1 SGHRS, CDR2 YFSETQ. Here the CDR3 DNA reads TGCGCCAGCAGCTTACGAAACCGGGCCTACGAGCAGTACTTC. Translating gives CASSLRNRAYEQYF.

V gene TRBV5-1 combines with J gene TRBJ2-1, with 9 bases lining up with TRBD2. The ends lost 0 bases at V and 3 bases at J; junction bases unmatched: 1. From germline, CDR1 is SGHRS and CDR2 YFSETQ. The CDR3 totals 15 residues. The CDR3 spells CASSLAREGYNEQFF. CDR3 bases: TGCGCCAGCAGCTTGGCGCGGGAGGGCTACAATGAGCAGTTCTTC.

This chain connects TRBV6-2 or TRBV6-3 to TRBJ2-7; TRBD2 matches at 11 bases. The CDR3 runs to 13 residues. V was pared by 5 bases and J by 5 bases, with 2 bases of the junction left unmatched. Germline V gene data show CDR1 as MNHEY and CDR2 as SVGEGT. The CDR3 DNA reads TGTGCCAGCAGTCCGGGACTAGCGGACGAGCAGTACTTC. Its translation is CASSPGLADEQYF.

Notes on this clonotype: A read error may explain this, as a much larger clone is one base away. This chain uses TRBV6-1 with TRBJ2-5; 11 positions agree with TRBD1. With V trimmed by 6 bases and J by 11 bases, 8 bases remained unmatched. The CDR3 loop spans 13 amino acids. Germline CDR1 and CDR2: MNHNS and SASEGT. CDR3 region: CASRGQGAYGQYF. CDR3 nucleotide sequence: TGTGCCAGCAGAGGACAGGGGGCCTACGGGCAGTACTTC.

This chain joins TRBV11-2 and TRBJ2-4; 10 bases agree with TRBD1. The germline gives CDR1 SGHAT, CDR2 FQNNGV. V was pared by 5 bases and J by 3 bases, with 7 bases of the junction left unmatched. The CDR3 covers 16 residues. CDR3 sequence (DNA): TGTGCCAGCAGCCCAGGACAGGGGGAAGTCAAAAACATTCAGTACTTC. Residues: CASSPGQGEVKNIQYF.

The chain joins TRBV10-3 to TRBJ2-1; the match to TRBD2 covers 8 bases. The V gene's germline CDR1 is ENHRY and CDR2 SYGVKD. Trimming removed 7 bases from V and 7 bases from J; junction bases left unmatched: 18. The CDR3 covers 17 residues. Here the CDR3 DNA reads TGTGCCATCACTCTAAGCGGGAGCCTCCTTCGGAGGAATGAGCAGTTCTTC. Protein sequence: CAITLSGSLLRRNEQFF.

This clonotype was observed a handful of times. The chain couples TRBV12-3 or TRBV12-4 to TRBJ1-6, with unresolved D. The CDR3 sequence is 12 residues long. With 6 bases removed from V and 10 bases from J, the gap between germline ends came to 10 bases. This CDR3 is CASSASGSPLHF. CDR3 coding DNA: TGTGCCAGCAGCGCCAGTGGGTCACCCCTCCACTTT.

This clonotype was found once. V usage is TRBV24-1 and J usage is TRBJ2-5; TRBD2 matches 9 bases. The CDR3 has 15 amino acids. The ends lost 3 bases at V and 1 base at J; junction bases unmatched: 2. CDR1 is KGHDR and CDR2 is SFDVKD in the germline V gene. CDR3 sequence: CATSDQTSGQETQYF. The CDR3 DNA sequence: TGTGCCACCAGTGATCAGACTAGCGGCCAAGAGACCCAGTACTTC.

The table lists this clonotype with a few counts. V is TRBV5-5 and J is TRBJ2-5; D is possibly TRBD1 (8 bases). The length of the CDR3 is 16 residues. Germline CDR1 is SGHKS and CDR2 is YYEKEE (reference sequence). Trimming pared 4 bases from V and 2 bases from J, leaving 18 bases between. The CDR3 DNA is TGTGCCAGCAGCGGGGGGGCTACAGGGGGACAAGAGACCCAGTACTTC. It translates to CASSGGATGGQETQYF. Filled out from reference TRBV5-5 and TRBJ2-5, the complete variable domain reads DAGVTQSPTHLIKTRGQQVTLRCSPISGHKSVSWYQQVLGQGPQFIFQYYEKEERGRGNFPDRFSARQFPNYSSELNVNALLLGDSALYLCASSGGATGGQETQYFGPGTRLLVL.